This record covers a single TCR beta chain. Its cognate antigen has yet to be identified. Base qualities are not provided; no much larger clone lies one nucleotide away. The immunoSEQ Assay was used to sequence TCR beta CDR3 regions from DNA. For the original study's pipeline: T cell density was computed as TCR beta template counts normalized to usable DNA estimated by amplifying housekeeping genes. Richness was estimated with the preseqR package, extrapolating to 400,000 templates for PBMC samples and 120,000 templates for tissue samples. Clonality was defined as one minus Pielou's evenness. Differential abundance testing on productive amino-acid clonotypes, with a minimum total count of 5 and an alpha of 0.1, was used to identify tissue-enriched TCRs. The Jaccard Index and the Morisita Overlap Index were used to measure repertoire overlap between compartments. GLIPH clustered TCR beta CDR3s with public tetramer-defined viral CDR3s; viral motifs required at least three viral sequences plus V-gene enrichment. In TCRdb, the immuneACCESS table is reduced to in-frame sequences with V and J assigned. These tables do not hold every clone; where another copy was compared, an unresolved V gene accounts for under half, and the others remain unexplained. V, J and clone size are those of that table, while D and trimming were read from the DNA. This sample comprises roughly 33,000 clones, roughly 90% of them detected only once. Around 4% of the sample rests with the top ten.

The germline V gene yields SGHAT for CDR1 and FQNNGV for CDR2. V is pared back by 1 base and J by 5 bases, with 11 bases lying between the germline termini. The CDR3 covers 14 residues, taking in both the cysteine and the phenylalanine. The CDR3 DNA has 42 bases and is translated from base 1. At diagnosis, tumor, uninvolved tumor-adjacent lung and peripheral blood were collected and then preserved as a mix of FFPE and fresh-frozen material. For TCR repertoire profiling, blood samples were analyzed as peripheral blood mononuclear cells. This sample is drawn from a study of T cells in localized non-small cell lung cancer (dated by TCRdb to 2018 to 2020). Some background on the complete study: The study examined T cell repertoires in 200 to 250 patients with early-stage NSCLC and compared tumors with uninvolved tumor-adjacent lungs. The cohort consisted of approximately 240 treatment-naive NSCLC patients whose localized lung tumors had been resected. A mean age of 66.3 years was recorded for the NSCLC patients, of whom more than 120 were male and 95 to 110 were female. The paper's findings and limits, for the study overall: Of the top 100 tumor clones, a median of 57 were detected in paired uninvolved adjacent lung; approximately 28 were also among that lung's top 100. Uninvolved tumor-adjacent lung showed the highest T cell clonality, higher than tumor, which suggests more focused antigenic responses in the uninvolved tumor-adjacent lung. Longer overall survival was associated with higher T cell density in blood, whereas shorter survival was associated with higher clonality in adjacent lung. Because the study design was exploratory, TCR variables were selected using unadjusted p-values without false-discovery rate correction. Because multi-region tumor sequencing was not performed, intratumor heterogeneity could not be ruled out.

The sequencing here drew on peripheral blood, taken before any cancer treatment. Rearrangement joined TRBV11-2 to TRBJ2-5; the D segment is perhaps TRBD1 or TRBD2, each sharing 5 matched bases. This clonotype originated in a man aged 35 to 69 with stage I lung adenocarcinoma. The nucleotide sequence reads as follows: TGTGCCAGCAGCTTAGGGGGCTGGAGGGAGACCCAGTACTTC. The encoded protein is CASSLGGWRETQYF.